These 26 T cell receptor beta chains originate from one sample sequenced in a study of blood T cell repertoires in COVID-19 (dated by TCRdb to about 2020). The library was prepared using the immunoSEQ multiplex PCR assay. The immuneACCESS repertoire file appears here via TCRdb, limited to in-frame rearrangements. These files lack a portion of the clones; in checked studies, under half of the deficit traces to unresolved V genes, and the cause of the others is not known. In all, the sample holds more than 110,000 clones, and approximately 80% of those were seen once. 1.5% to 2% of the sample is held by the ten biggest clonotypes. The material sequenced was PBMCs or T cells enriched from blood (not recorded which). These receptors originate from a woman aged 18 to 35 who had been exposed to COVID-19.

This rearrangement joins TRBV2 to TRBJ2-1, with D perhaps TRBD1 (6 bases). V was pared by 6 bases and J by 10 bases, with 22 bases between. This CDR3 is built from 15 residues. Germline CDR1 is SNHLY and CDR2 is FYNNEI. CDR3 nucleotide sequence: TGTGCCAGCAGCCTAACAGGGTCCCCCGCGGGCGAGCAGTTCTTC. This translates into CASSLTGSPAGEQFF.

The rearrangement joins TRBV7-9 to TRBJ2-1; TRBD2 might be the D (5 bases). Germline V gene lookup returns CDR1 SEHNR and CDR2 FQNEAQ (reference sequence). The germline V and J ends were trimmed by 3 bases and 6 bases, with 15 bases remaining between them. The CDR3 has 15 residues. The CDR3 DNA is TGTGCCAGCAGCTTTAGGACTGGGAGCTTCAATGAGCAGTTCTTC. It translates to CASSFRTGSFNEQFF.

V and J are TRBV30 and TRBJ1-1; TRBD1 matches 7 bases. CDR3 length: 14 amino acids. Looked up from germline, CDR1 is GTSNPN and CDR2 is SVGIG (reference sequence). With V trimmed by 2 bases and J by 1 base, 4 bases remained unmatched. The CDR3 here is CAWSRQGGNTEAFF. CDR3 bases: TGTGCCTGGAGTAGACAGGGAGGGAACACTGAAGCTTTCTTT.

The chain is built from TRBV29-1 and TRBJ1-2; D unresolved. Germline assignment: CDR1 SQVTM and CDR2 ANQGSEA. V was pared by 6 bases and J by 0 bases, with 11 bases between. CDR3 length equals 13 residues. Here the CDR3 DNA reads TGCAGCGTATCGGGAAACTCTAACTATGGCTACACCTTC. This encodes CSVSGNSNYGYTF.

This sequence joins TRBV10-3 and TRBJ2-7, with D possibly matching TRBD2 (6 bases). V gave up 1 base and J gave up 0 bases, with 13 bases separating them. The germline V gene has CDR1 ENHRY and CDR2 SYGVKD. The CDR3 runs 16 residues. The CDR3 nucleotides read TGTGCCATCAGTGAGTTGGGAGGCGCTAGCTCCTACGAGCAGTACTTC. Translating it yields CAISELGGASSYEQYF.

The chain uses TRBV7-9 and TRBJ1-5; D not certain. Trimming shortened V by 0 bases and J by 5 bases, and 5 bases separated the two germline ends. The CDR3 extends over 13 amino acids. Germline values: CDR1 SEHNR, CDR2 FQNEAQ (reference sequence). CDR3 sequence (DNA): TGTGCCAGCAGCTTAGCGGGCGATCAGCCCCAGCATTTT. Translated, it gives CASSLAGDQPQHF. Full variable domain (rest looked up from reference TRBV7-9 and TRBJ1-5): DTGVSQNPRHKITKRGQNVTFRCDPISEHNRLYWYRQTLGQGPEFLTYFQNEAQLEKSRLLSDRFSAERPKGSFSTLEIQRTEQGDSAMYLCASSLAGDQPQHFGDGTRLSIL.

CDR3 coding DNA: TGTGCCAGTAGTCCGGGGTTGGTAGCGGTGAGCTCCTACAATGAGCAGTTCTTC. Its translation is CASSPGLVAVSSYNEQFF. The rearrangement links TRBV19 to TRBJ2-1; weak D call: TRBD2 (6 bases). The V end was cut by 5 bases, the J end by 0 bases, with 20 bases between. Germline-derived CDR1 and CDR2 are LNHDA and SQIVND (reference sequence). This CDR3 is built from 18 residues. Looking up the rest from reference TRBV19 and TRBJ2-1 gives the full variable domain: DGGITQSPKYLFRKEGQNVTLSCEQNLNHDAMYWYRQDPGQGLRLIYYSQIVNDFQKGDIAEGYSVSREKKESFPLTVTSAQKNPTAFYLCASSPGLVAVSSYNEQFFGPGTRLTVL.

This chain connects TRBV18 to TRBJ1-4; tentative D call: TRBD1 (6 bases). CDR1 and CDR2 (germline): KGHSH, LQKENI. Trimming stripped 3 bases from V and 2 bases from J, with 13 bases between. This CDR3 comprises 16 residues. The CDR3 region has the DNA TGTGCCAGCTCACCCCCGGGACACCCCACTAATGAAAAACTGTTTTTT. Its protein product is CASSPPGHPTNEKLFF.

The gene calls are TRBV11-2 and TRBJ2-3; 8 bases are shared with TRBD1. With 5 bases clipped from V and 1 base from J, the junction kept 8 bases outside the gene matches. The germline gives CDR1 SGHAT, CDR2 FQNNGV. The CDR3 is 16 residues long. CDR3 region: CASSTRQGARTDTQYF. In DNA form, the CDR3 reads TGTGCCAGCAGCACCCGGCAGGGGGCACGCACAGATACGCAGTATTTT.

The chain couples TRBV25-1 to TRBJ1-4; 7 bases align to TRBD1. The CDR3 is 16 residues long. The J segment lost 7 bases and the V segment lost 4 bases, leaving 12 bases of the junction unmatched. Germline CDR1 and CDR2: MGHDK and SYGVNS. DNA for the CDR3: TGTGCCAGCAGTGGGGACACAGGGGAGTGGAGTGAAAAACTGTTTTTT. Amino acids: CASSGDTGEWSEKLFF.

This chain uses TRBV29-1 with TRBJ2-3; TRBD1 aligns across 7 bases. The CDR3 is 13 amino acids. Unmatched junction bases numbered 4, after V lost 5 bases and J lost 2 bases. Germline CDR1 and CDR2: SQVTM and ANQGSEA. The CDR3: CSVTGAITDTQYF. The CDR3 DNA follows: TGCAGCGTTACAGGGGCCATCACAGATACGCAGTATTTT.

J is TRBJ2-7 and V is TRBV7-2; TRBD2 matches at 11 bases. The CDR3 is made up of 19 amino acids. Germline V gene sequence: CDR1 SGHTA, CDR2 FQGNSA. V lost 0 bases, J lost 0 bases, and 10 bases stayed unmatched. As DNA, the CDR3 is TGTGCCAGCAGCTTAGCAAATAGCGGGAGGGCCTTCCGCTCCTACGAGCAGTACTTC. Translating it yields CASSLANSGRAFRSYEQYF.

CDR3 DNA: TGTGCCAGCAGCCCCCGGGGACAGGGCCTTAACTATGGCTACACCTTC. The encoded protein is CASSPRGQGLNYGYTF. This chain links TRBV7-9 with TRBJ1-2, with 9 bases that match TRBD1. With V trimmed by 5 bases and J by 1 base, 8 bases remained unmatched. This CDR3 is built from 16 residues. The germline CDR1 and CDR2 sequences are SEHNR and FQNEAQ (reference sequence).

This clone is a singleton in its sample. V is TRBV14 and J is TRBJ1-2; 12 bases agree with TRBD1. Germline V gives CDR1 SGHDN, CDR2 FVKESK. V shed 5 bases and J 0 bases; nucleotides not matched to a gene: 4. The CDR3 totals 16 residues. The CDR3: CASSARDRGPNYGYTF. CDR3 coding DNA: TGTGCCAGCAGCGCTCGGGACAGGGGGCCTAACTATGGCTACACCTTC.

The CDR3 nucleotides read TGTGCCAGCAGTTTAAGGGCTAGCGACTACCTAAAATCCTACAATGAGCAGTTCTTC. Protein: CASSLRASDYLKSYNEQFF. The genes are TRBV27 and TRBJ2-1, with a tentative D call TRBD2 (6 bases). The CDR3 loop spans 19 amino acids. The germline gives CDR1 MNHEY, CDR2 SMNVEV (reference sequence). V was cut by 2 bases and J by 1 base, with 21 bases left in between.

A note on this clone: At the DNA level, this CDR3 is encoded by other sequences in the same sample as well. V and J are TRBV3-1 (or the pseudogene TRBV3-2) and TRBJ2-7, with TRBD1 matching over 8 bases. The CDR3 is made up of 13 amino acids. Germline V gene data show CDR1 as LGHDT and CDR2 as YNNKEL (reference sequence). Trimming took 4 bases from V and 2 from J; bases not matched to a gene: 1. CDR3 sequence reads: CASSRQGPYEQYF. CDR3 DNA: TGTGCCAGCAGCCGACAGGGGCCCTACGAGCAGTACTTC.

V and J are TRBV28 and TRBJ1-5; TRBD1 matches 7 bases. Unmatched junction bases numbered 9, after V lost 4 bases and J lost 6 bases. The CDR3 is 15 amino acids. Germline V gene data show CDR1 as MDHEN and CDR2 as SYDVKM. CDR3 region: CASSSETGVGQPQHF. The CDR3 DNA follows: TGTGCCAGCAGTTCAGAAACAGGGGTCGGTCAGCCCCAGCATTTT. The whole variable domain, filled in from reference TRBV28 and TRBJ1-5, reads DVKVTQSSRYLVKRTGEKVFLECVQDMDHENMFWYRQDPGLGLRLIYFSYDVKMKEKGDIPEGYSVSREKKERFSLILESASTNQTSMYLCASSSETGVGQPQHFGDGTRLSIL.

J is TRBJ2-7 and V is TRBV3-1 (or the pseudogene TRBV3-2), with TRBD2 matching 11 bases. V dropped 2 bases and J dropped 6; count of bases not matched to a gene: 0. Looked up from germline, CDR1 is LGHDT and CDR2 is YNNKEL (reference sequence). The CDR3 is 13 amino acids. CDR3 loop: CASSQTSGSEQYF. The CDR3 nucleotides read TGTGCCAGCAGCCAAACTAGCGGGAGCGAGCAGTACTTC.

The chain joins TRBV7-3 to TRBJ2-7; 7 nucleotides align to TRBD2. V trimming: 1 base; J trimming: 0 bases; junction bases outside the gene matches: 3. Germline V gene sequence: CDR1 SGHTA, CDR2 FQGTGA. This CDR3 is 15 amino acids long. In DNA form, the CDR3 reads TGTGCCAGCAGCTTAATGGGAGGGTCCTCCTACGAGCAGTACTTC. It codes for CASSLMGGSSYEQYF.

On this clone: Other DNA sequences in this sample translate to the same CDR3. The chain links TRBV7-3 to TRBJ2-3; perhaps TRBD2 as D (6 bases). The length of the CDR3 is 14 residues. Germline V gene data show CDR1 as SGHTA and CDR2 as FQGTGA. The V end was cut by 5 bases, the J end by 0 bases, with 9 bases between. This CDR3 is CASSPGTSTDTQYF. The CDR3 nucleotides are TGTGCCAGCAGCCCCGGGACTAGCACAGATACGCAGTATTTT.

The chain joins TRBV9 to TRBJ1-6, with D possibly being TRBD1 (5 bases). Germline CDR1 SGDLS, CDR2 YYNGEE. This CDR3 has 14 amino acids. V was trimmed by 4 bases and J by 9 bases, leaving 14 bases between them. This chain's CDR3 is CASSRSGGGSPLHF. In nucleotides, the CDR3 is TGTGCCAGCAGCCGCAGCGGGGGGGGTTCACCCCTCCACTTT.

The V and J genes are TRBV23-1 and TRBJ2-6, with 9 nucleotides matching TRBD1. TRBV23-1 has ORF status, its function being uncertain. The CDR3 extends over 17 amino acids. With V trimmed by 2 bases and J by 2 bases, 4 bases remained unmatched. The CDR3 DNA reads as TGCGCCAGCAGTCAACCAAACAGGGGGCCTGGGGCCAACGTCCTGACTTTC. Translation: CASSQPNRGPGANVLTF.

This clone has more than one count but fewer than ten. J is TRBJ2-2 and V is TRBV11-3; D is possibly TRBD2 (5 bases). Trimming removed 5 bases from V and 1 base from J, with 11 bases in between. Germline CDR1 reads SGHNT; CDR2 reads YENEEA. The CDR3 is 15 residues long. CDR3 protein: CASSADSMNTGELFF. As DNA, the CDR3 is TGTGCCAGCAGCGCGGACTCGATGAACACCGGGGAGCTGTTTTTT.

The chain has TRBV29-1 and TRBJ2-1; TRBD2 is a possible D gene (6 bases). Germline V gene sequence: CDR1 SQVTM, CDR2 ANQGSEA. V was trimmed by 7 bases and J by 8 bases, leaving 18 bases between them. There are 13 residues in the CDR3. CDR3 in DNA: TGCAGCGAAATACGACTAGGAAGAGATGAGCAGTTCTTC. Translation gives CSEIRLGRDEQFF.

The genes are TRBV27 and TRBJ1-5, with D unclear. With 4 bases removed from V and 4 bases from J, the gap between germline ends came to 23 bases. Germline V gene sequence: CDR1 MNHEY, CDR2 SMNVEV (reference sequence). The CDR3 sequence is 18 residues long. CDR3 loop: CASSSRGGSMGVNQPQHF. For the CDR3, the DNA is TGTGCCAGCAGTTCTCGCGGAGGGTCGATGGGAGTTAATCAGCCCCAGCATTTT.

The rearrangement joins TRBV24-1 to TRBJ2-1; 10 bases fit TRBD2. There are 14 residues in the CDR3. Germline V CDR1 and CDR2: KGHDR, SFDVKD. The trim removed 5 bases at V and 6 bases at J, leaving 3 bases unmatched. In nucleotides, the CDR3 is TGTGCCACCAGTGGGGCTAGCGGGAGCAATGAGCAGTTCTTC. Its protein product is CATSGASGSNEQFF.